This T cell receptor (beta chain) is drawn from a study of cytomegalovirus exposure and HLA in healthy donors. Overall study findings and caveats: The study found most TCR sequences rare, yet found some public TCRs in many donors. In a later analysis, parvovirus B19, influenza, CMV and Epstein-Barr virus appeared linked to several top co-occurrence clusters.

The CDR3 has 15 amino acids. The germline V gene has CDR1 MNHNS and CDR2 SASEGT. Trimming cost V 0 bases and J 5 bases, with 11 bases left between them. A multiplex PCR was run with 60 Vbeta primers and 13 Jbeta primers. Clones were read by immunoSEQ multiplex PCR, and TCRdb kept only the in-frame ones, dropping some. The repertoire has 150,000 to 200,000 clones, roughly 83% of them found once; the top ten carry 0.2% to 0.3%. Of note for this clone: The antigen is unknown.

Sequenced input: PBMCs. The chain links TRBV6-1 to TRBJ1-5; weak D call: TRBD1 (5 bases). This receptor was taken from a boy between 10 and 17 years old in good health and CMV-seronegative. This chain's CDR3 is CASSEAGGDHQPQHF. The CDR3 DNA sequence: TGTGCCAGCAGTGAAGCAGGAGGGGATCATCAGCCCCAGCATTTT.